What follows are 8 T cell receptor beta chains derived from one specimen sequenced in a study of shared clonotypes between healthy human individuals. Profiling relied on immunoSEQ multiplex PCR, and the TCRdb table lists in-frame clones only, not all of them. The repertoire holds 2.3 million or so clones, with approximately 93% as singletons. Sequencing was done on a sample of naive CD4+ T cells from PBMCs. Specified subset: CD45RA+ positively selected. These receptor sequences come from a man between 18 and 35 years old in good health. Some clones in this sample may be carry-over from other donors' samples.

V usage is TRBV10-2 and J usage is TRBJ2-1; 16 bases fit TRBD2. The J segment lost 5 bases and the V segment lost 6 bases, leaving 1 base of the junction unmatched. Germline CDR1 WSHSY, CDR2 SAAADI. This CDR3 is 15 amino acids long. Here the CDR3 DNA reads TGCGCCAGCAGCGGGACTAGCGGGAGGGACAATGAGCAGTTCTTC. Its translation is CASSGTSGRDNEQFF.

V and J are TRBV19 and TRBJ1-5; D is perhaps TRBD1 (6 bases). Germline assignment: CDR1 LNHDA and CDR2 SQIVND (reference sequence). The V end was cut by 4 bases, the J end by 6 bases, with 19 bases between. The CDR3 extends over 16 amino acids. The CDR3 sequence is CASSTPPGTFGQPQHF. CDR3 nucleotides: TGTGCCAGTAGTACCCCCCCCGGGACATTCGGTCAGCCCCAGCATTTT.

The chain recombines TRBV5-1 with TRBJ2-2; D uncertain. V was trimmed by 5 bases and J by 2 bases, leaving 7 bases between them. This CDR3 comprises 13 residues. Germline CDR1 SGHRS, CDR2 YFSETQ. Written as DNA, the CDR3 is TGCGCCAGCAGGACTTTAAACACCGGGGAGCTGTTTTTT. This encodes CASRTLNTGELFF.

This chain joins TRBV2 and TRBJ1-5, with D tentatively TRBD1 (5 bases). The V end was cut by 6 bases, the J end by 4 bases, with 10 bases between. The CDR3 runs to 13 residues. CDR1 SNHLY and CDR2 FYNNEI come from the germline V gene. CDR3 in amino acids: CASSPGRNQPQHF. In DNA form, the CDR3 reads TGTGCCAGCAGCCCGGGACGGAATCAGCCCCAGCATTTT.

This sequence joins TRBV2 and TRBJ2-5; D not resolved. With 4 bases removed from V and 5 bases from J, the gap between germline ends came to 8 bases. The CDR3 spans 12 residues. CDR1 SNHLY and CDR2 FYNNEI come from the germline V gene. The CDR3 DNA is TGTGCCAGCAGTGTCGAAACGGAGACCCAGTACTTC. Translated, it gives CASSVETETQYF.

As for this clone: Other DNA sequences of this sample code for an identical CDR3. This chain joins TRBV29-1 and TRBJ2-7, with D possibly TRBD1 on 5 matching bases. The germline V and J ends were trimmed by 4 bases and 1 base, with 5 bases remaining between them. There are 11 residues in the CDR3. CDR1 is SQVTM and CDR2 is ANQGSEA in the germline V gene. Here the CDR3 reads CSVGTSYEQYF. In DNA, the CDR3 is TGCAGCGTTGGGACATCCTACGAGCAGTACTTC.

On this clone itself: Other DNA sequences of this sample code for an identical CDR3. The genes are TRBV28 and TRBJ1-5; D remains unclear. Germline V gene lookup returns CDR1 MDHEN and CDR2 SYDVKM. This CDR3 is 13 amino acids long. V was trimmed by 1 base and J by 7 bases, leaving 8 bases between them. The CDR3 bases are TGTGCCAGCAGTTTATCAGTAGGGCAGCCCCAGCATTTT. Encoded protein: CASSLSVGQPQHF.

This chain connects TRBV5-4 to TRBJ1-2; 10 nucleotides line up with TRBD1. CDR1 is SGHNT and CDR2 is YYREEE in the germline V gene (reference sequence). This CDR3 is 15 amino acids long. J lost 4 bases, V lost 4 bases, and 7 bases had no gene match. CDR3 DNA sequence: TGTGCCAGCAGCCGATCCGGGACAGGGGTCTATGGCTACACCTTC. This encodes CASSRSGTGVYGYTF.